These 18 T cell receptor beta chains share one sample of origin, sequenced in a study of shared clonotypes between healthy human individuals. Naivety among CD8 cells was defined by CD45RO negativity and positive CCR7 selection, thereby excluding terminally differentiated effector memory CD45RA+ cells. Profiled with immunoSEQ multiplex PCR; TCRdb holds only in-frame clones, not every one. The sample has roughly 600,000 clones; 95% to 98% are singletons. The specimen was naive CD8+ T cells sorted from blood. The receptors stem from a man under 40 in good health.

This rearrangement joins TRBV10-2 to TRBJ2-2; D is unclear. Trimming took 6 bases from V and 1 from J, leaving 9 bases between them. The germline V gene encodes CDR1 WSHSY and CDR2 SAAADI. The CDR3 is made up of 14 amino acids. In DNA form, the CDR3 reads TGCGCCAGCAGGGACCATATGAACACCGGGGAGCTGTTTTTT. This encodes CASRDHMNTGELFF.

This chain joins TRBV6-5 and TRBJ2-5; D is uncertain. There are 15 residues in the CDR3. The ends were cut back, 0 bases at V and 5 bases at J, with 13 bases in the middle. Germline V gene data show CDR1 as MNHEY and CDR2 as SVGAGI. CDR3 sequence (DNA): TGTGCCAGCAGTTACTCGGGGAATAACTGGGAGACCCAGTACTTC. It specifies CASSYSGNNWETQYF.

The V and J genes are TRBV14 and TRBJ2-2; 7 bases fit TRBD2. The length of the CDR3 is 15 residues. Germline CDR1 reads SGHDN; CDR2 reads FVKESK. The ends lost 3 bases at V and 6 bases at J; junction bases unmatched: 7. CDR3 nucleotides: TGTGCCAGCAGCCAGGGCGGGAGAATCCCCGGGGAGCTGTTTTTT. Amino acids: CASSQGGRIPGELFF.

This clone was detected only once. The chain uses TRBV4-1 and TRBJ1-1; no clear D. The CDR3 spans 13 residues. With 2 bases removed from V and 1 base from J, the gap between germline ends came to 5 bases. The V gene's germline CDR1 is MGHRA and CDR2 YSYEKL. CDR3 protein: CASSQFQNTEAFF. The CDR3 nucleotides read TGCGCCAGCAGCCAATTCCAGAACACTGAAGCTTTCTTT.

The rearrangement links TRBV29-1 to TRBJ2-1; 9 bases are a match to TRBD2. Germline trimming cut 8 bases from V and 2 bases from J; bases unmatched to any gene: 16. Germline V gene data show CDR1 as SQVTM and CDR2 as ANQGSEA. CDR3 size: 17 residues. CDR3 protein: CSTHGGSGSATYNEQFF. The CDR3 DNA follows: TGCAGCACTCATGGGGGTAGCGGGAGTGCTACCTACAATGAGCAGTTCTTC.

The CDR3 DNA reads as TGTGCCAGCAGTTCCCTCCCGAGACAGCAAGAGACCCAGTACTTC. Protein: CASSSLPRQQETQYF. This sequence joins TRBV27 and TRBJ2-5, with D perhaps matching TRBD1 (5 bases). The germline CDR1 and CDR2 sequences are MNHEY and SMNVEV (reference sequence). The CDR3 has 15 amino acids. Trimming pared 4 bases from V and 2 bases from J, leaving 14 bases between.

The gene calls are TRBV9 and TRBJ1-2; D perhaps matches TRBD1 (5 bases). CDR1 SGDLS and CDR2 YYNGEE come from the germline V gene. The CDR3 totals 13 residues. The V end was cut by 1 base, the J end by 4 bases, with 8 bases between. This CDR3 reads CASSVSGPYGYTF. For the CDR3, the DNA is TGTGCCAGCAGCGTATCAGGGCCCTATGGCTACACCTTC.

The chain has TRBV7-2 and TRBJ1-2; no reliable D call. The CDR3 sequence is 12 residues long. Trimming took off 2 bases at V and 4 bases at J, with 5 bases between the two ends. Germline V gene sequence: CDR1 SGHTA, CDR2 FQGNSA. The chain's CDR3 is CASSLRGYGYTF. The DNA of the CDR3 is TGTGCCAGCAGCTTACGCGGCTATGGCTACACCTTC. Full variable domain (remainder filled in from reference TRBV7-2 and TRBJ1-2): GAGVSQSPSNKVTEKGKDVELRCDPISGHTALYWYRQSLGQGLEFLIYFQGNSAPDKSGLPSDRFSAERTGGSVSTLTIQRTQQEDSAVYLCASSLRGYGYTFGSGTRLTVV.

The V call is TRBV4-1, the J call TRBJ2-1, with D possibly TRBD2 on 7 matching bases. The ends were cut back, 3 bases at V and 1 base at J, with 19 bases in the middle. From germline, CDR1 is MGHRA and CDR2 YSYEKL. The CDR3 runs 18 residues. The CDR3: CASSQGGGLADSYNEQFF. The CDR3 bases are TGCGCCAGCAGCCAGGGGGGGGGCCTAGCGGATTCCTACAATGAGCAGTTCTTC.

The J gene is TRBJ2-1, the V gene TRBV5-8; 10 nucleotides agree with TRBD1. This CDR3 is 16 amino acids long. With 6 bases clipped from V and 8 bases from J, the junction kept 14 bases outside the gene matches. In germline, CDR1 is SGHTS, CDR2 YDEGEE. CDR3 region: CASTLSWDRGGHEQFF. The CDR3 nucleotides read TGTGCCAGCACCCTCAGCTGGGACAGGGGTGGGCATGAGCAGTTCTTC.

V gene TRBV5-1 combines with J gene TRBJ2-1; TRBD2 matches 8 bases. This CDR3 contains 14 residues. V trimming: 4 bases; J trimming: 1 base; junction bases outside the gene matches: 1. CDR1 is SGHRS, CDR2 YFSETQ, per germline. This CDR3 is CASSAGGSYNEQFF. CDR3 DNA: TGCGCCAGCAGCGCGGGAGGATCCTACAATGAGCAGTTCTTC.

This chain links TRBV7-9 with TRBJ1-4, with 7 positions matching TRBD1. Germline CDR1 and CDR2: SEHNR and FQNEAQ (reference sequence). Unmatched junction bases numbered 8, after V lost 5 bases and J lost 5 bases. There are 15 residues in the CDR3. The CDR3 reads CASSPPDRANEKLFF. The CDR3 coding sequence is TGTGCCAGCAGCCCGCCCGACAGGGCGAATGAAAAACTGTTTTTT.

In regard to this clone: This sample also contains other DNA sequences that code for the same CDR3. The CDR3 DNA sequence: TGCAGCGTTGTAGCGGGACGCTACGAGCAGTACTTC. Its translation is CSVVAGRYEQYF. The chain links TRBV29-1 to TRBJ2-7, with 8 nucleotides matching TRBD2. The CDR3 runs 12 residues. V dropped 4 bases and J dropped 3; count of bases not matched to a gene: 2. Germline CDR1 SQVTM, CDR2 ANQGSEA.

This chain connects TRBV7-6 to TRBJ2-7; D gene ambiguous. CDR1 is SGHVS and CDR2 is FNYEAQ in the germline V gene. This CDR3 has 12 amino acids. V lost 1 base to trimming and J lost 6 bases, with 7 bases between them. CDR3 protein: CASSLGWGEQYF. In DNA, the CDR3 is TGTGCCAGCAGCTTAGGATGGGGCGAGCAGTACTTC.

The chain couples TRBV7-9 to TRBJ2-7; D uncertain. CDR1 is SEHNR and CDR2 is FQNEAQ in the germline V gene (reference sequence). Trimming shortened V by 0 bases and J by 4 bases, and 16 bases separated the two germline ends. There are 16 residues in the CDR3. The CDR3 reads CASSLARTEWVYEQYF. Written as DNA, the CDR3 is TGTGCCAGCAGCTTAGCGAGGACGGAGTGGGTTTACGAGCAGTACTTC.

The J gene is TRBJ1-1, the V gene TRBV11-2; D remains unclear. V was shortened by 2 bases and J by 0 bases, with 19 bases between the two germline ends. Germline values: CDR1 SGHAT, CDR2 FQNNGV. This CDR3 comprises 18 residues. The CDR3 DNA reads as TGTGCCAGCAGCTTAAGTGAGAGGGTCTCCTTTATGAACACTGAAGCTTTCTTT. It yields the protein CASSLSERVSFMNTEAFF.

The sample holds one count of this clone. The chain has TRBV7-9 and TRBJ2-7; unclear D gene. CDR1 is SEHNR, CDR2 FQNEAQ, per germline (reference sequence). The CDR3 runs to 12 residues. V was trimmed by 5 bases and J by 8 bases, leaving 13 bases between them. The CDR3 loop is CASSLGQAQQYF. The DNA of the CDR3 is TGTGCCAGCAGCCTCGGTCAGGCGCAGCAGTACTTC.

With respect to this clone: The junction shows a germline mismatch at one end, possibly a read error. The chain links TRBV6-5 to TRBJ1-3, with TRBD1 matching over 10 bases. Per germline, CDR1 MNHEY and CDR2 SVGAGI. The length of the CDR3 is 12 residues. CDR3: CASSYYGQGEVF. In DNA, the CDR3 is TGTGCCAGCAGTTACTACGGACAGGGGGAAGTTTTT.